Below, 3 T cell receptor beta chains from the same sample are listed, as sequenced in a study of cytomegalovirus exposure and HLA in healthy donors. PCR amplification relied on 60 Vbeta primers (plus 13 Jbeta primers). The method was immunoSEQ multiplex PCR; TCRdb's version includes in-frame clones alone and lacks a portion of them. The repertoire includes roughly 130,000 clones, roughly 72% of them detected once, and around 1.9% sits in the top ten. Sequencing was performed on PBMCs. Receptors originate from a man aged 40-50 years in good health and CMV-seronegative.

By its share, this clone is medium-sized. The gene calls are TRBV25-1 and TRBJ2-7, with 8 bases fitting TRBD1. V was clipped by 7 bases and J by 9 bases; unmatched bases: 11. Germline V gene data show CDR1 as MGHDK and CDR2 as SYGVNS. The CDR3 runs 13 residues. CDR3 sequence: CASTPGQGAVQYF. CDR3 DNA: TGTGCCAGCACTCCTGGGCAGGGGGCGGTGCAGTACTTC.

This rearrangement joins TRBV4-2 to TRBJ2-5; TRBD2 agrees at 9 bases. This CDR3 spans 19 amino acids. Trimming cost V 1 base and J 1 base; bases outside gene matches: 13. Germline V gene data show CDR1 as LGHNA and CDR2 as YNFKEQ. The CDR3 DNA follows: TGTGCCAGCAGCCAAGTTTTTGGGGCTAGCGGGAACCCCCAAGAGACCCAGTACTTC. Translation gives CASSQVFGASGNPQETQYF.

This sequence joins TRBV27 and TRBJ2-5, with D perhaps TRBD1 (5 bases). The DNA end favors TRBJ2-7, so the J call may be wrong. This CDR3 comprises 15 residues. The germline gives CDR1 MNHEY, CDR2 SMNVEV (reference sequence). CDR3 amino acids: CASSPQAWGYYEQYF. In DNA form, the CDR3 reads TGTGCCAGCAGCCCCCAGGCGTGGGGCTACTACGAGCAGTACTTC.